This T cell receptor beta chain was obtained from a study of cytomegalovirus exposure and HLA in healthy donors. Study-level information: In a previous analysis, 100 million to 140 million unique TCR beta sequences were found from 150 million to 200 million T cells. Overall study results and limits: Cytomegalovirus association was assigned to around 150 TCR beta chains.

Vbeta (60) and Jbeta (13) primers were used in the PCR. Libraries were prepared by immunoSEQ multiplex PCR; TCRdb keeps only in-frame clonotypes and omits some of them. Of about 250,000 clones listed, under 90% are singletons. This CDR3 has 15 amino acids. CDR1 and CDR2 (germline): SGHVS, FQNEAQ. Trimming took 4 bases from V and 2 from J; bases not matched to a gene: 5. This clone has just a few counts. Antigen specificity is unknown. The origin of this receptor is a girl aged 2-10 years in good health and CMV-seronegative. This rearrangement joins TRBV7-8 to TRBJ2-7, with 10 bases matching TRBD1. The sample was PBMCs. In nucleotides, the CDR3 is TGTGCCAGCAGCTCGACAGGGGGCAGGGCCTACGAGCAGTACTTC. Its protein is CASSSTGGRAYEQYF. Variable domain in full (rest from reference TRBV7-8 and TRBJ2-7): GAGVSQSPRYKVAKRGQDVALRCDPISGHVSLFWYQQALGQGPEFLTYFQNEAQLDKSGLPSDRFFAERPEGSVSTLKIQRTQQEDSAVYLCASSSTGGRAYEQYFGPGTRLTVT.